In its sample, the clone carrying this TCR beta chain was seen a few times. The source of the sample is a study of blood T cell repertoires in COVID-19. Study information: The origin of the acute and convalescent COVID-19 samples was the United States, Italy and Spain.

The germline V gene has CDR1 MNHEY and CDR2 SMNVEV (reference sequence). There are 16 residues in the CDR3. V was trimmed by 4 bases and J by 0 bases, leaving 13 bases between them. Repertoires were generated with immunoSEQ multiplex PCR, while TCRdb's copy carries only in-frame clones and drops some. The table has tens of thousands of clones, about four fifths seen once; the top ten hold about 2%. The sequenced material came from peripheral blood. The chain uses TRBV27 and TRBJ1-3, with D unresolved. This receptor was identified in a woman in her seventies with acute or convalescent COVID-19. CDR3 residues: CASSWTGLGSGNTIYF. CDR3 DNA: TGTGCCAGCAGTTGGACGGGGTTAGGCTCTGGAAACACCATATATTTT.